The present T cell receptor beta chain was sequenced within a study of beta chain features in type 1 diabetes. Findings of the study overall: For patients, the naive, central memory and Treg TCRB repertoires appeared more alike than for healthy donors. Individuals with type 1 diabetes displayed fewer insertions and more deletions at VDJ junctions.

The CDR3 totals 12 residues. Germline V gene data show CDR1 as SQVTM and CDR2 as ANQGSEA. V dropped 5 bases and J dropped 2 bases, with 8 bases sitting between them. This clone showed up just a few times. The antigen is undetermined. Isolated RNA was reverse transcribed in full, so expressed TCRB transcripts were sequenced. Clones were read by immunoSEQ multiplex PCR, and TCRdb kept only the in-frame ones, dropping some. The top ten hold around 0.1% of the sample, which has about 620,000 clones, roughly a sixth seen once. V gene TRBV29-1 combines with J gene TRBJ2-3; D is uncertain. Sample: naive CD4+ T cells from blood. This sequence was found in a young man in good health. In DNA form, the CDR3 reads TGCAGCGTTCATAGGGACACAGATACGCAGTATTTT. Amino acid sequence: CSVHRDTDTQYF.